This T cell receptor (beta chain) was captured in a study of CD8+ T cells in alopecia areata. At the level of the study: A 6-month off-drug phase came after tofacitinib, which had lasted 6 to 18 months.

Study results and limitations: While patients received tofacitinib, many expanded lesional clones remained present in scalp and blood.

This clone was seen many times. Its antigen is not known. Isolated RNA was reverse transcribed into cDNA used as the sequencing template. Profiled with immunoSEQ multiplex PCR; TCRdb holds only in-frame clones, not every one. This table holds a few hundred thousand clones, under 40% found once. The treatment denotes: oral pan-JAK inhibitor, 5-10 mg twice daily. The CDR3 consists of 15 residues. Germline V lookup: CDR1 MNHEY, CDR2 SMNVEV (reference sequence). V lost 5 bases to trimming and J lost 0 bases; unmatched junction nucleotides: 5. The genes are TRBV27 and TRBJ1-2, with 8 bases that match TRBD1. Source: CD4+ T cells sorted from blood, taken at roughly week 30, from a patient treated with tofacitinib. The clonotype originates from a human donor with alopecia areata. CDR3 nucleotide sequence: TGTGCCAGCAGTCCAAGGACAGGGACTAACTATGGCTACACCTTC. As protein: CASSPRTGTNYGYTF.